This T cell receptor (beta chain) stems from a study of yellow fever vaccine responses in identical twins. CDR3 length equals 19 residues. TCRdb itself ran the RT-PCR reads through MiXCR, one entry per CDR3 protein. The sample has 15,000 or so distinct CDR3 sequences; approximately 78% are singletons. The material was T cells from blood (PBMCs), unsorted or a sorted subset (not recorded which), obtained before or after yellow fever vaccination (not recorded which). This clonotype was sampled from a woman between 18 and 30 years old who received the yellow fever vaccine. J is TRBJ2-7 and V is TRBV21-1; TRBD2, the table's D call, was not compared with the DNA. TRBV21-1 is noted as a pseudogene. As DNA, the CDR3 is TGTGCCAGCAGCATACTGACTAGCGGGTTCCTTTCTTCCTCCTACGAGCAGTACTTC. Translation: CASSILTSGFLSSSYEQYF.